This T cell receptor beta chain was captured by sequencing in a study of regulatory T cells in long-lasting Graves disease. According to the study, TCR beta libraries were built with iRepertoire HTBI primers and CDR3-region Arm-PCR. TCRdb used MiXCR to reprocess the multiplex PCR reads, holding one entry per CDR3 protein. Found here are roughly 500,000 distinct CDR3 sequences, about 12% of them singletons; the top ten hold roughly 8.9%. This CDR3 has 15 amino acids. Trimming took off 0 bases at V and 2 bases at J, with 9 bases between the two ends. Per germline, CDR1 SGDLS and CDR2 YYNGEE. Time point here: newly diagnosed GD, antithyroid drugs for less than 3 months. PBMCs were the source of the RNA used for TCR sequencing. This clonotype was detected many times. These data were also reused for a study on T cells in Graves' hyperthyroidism and ophthalmopathy. That study reports: Ophthalmopathy was told apart from stable hyperthyroidism by a 13 V-J model. Prediction of ophthalmopathy progression came a median around 6.1 months pre-onset.

The source was peripheral blood mononuclear cells (PBMCs), collected at new diagnosis, from a patient treated with antithyroid drugs. This sequence was found in a woman aged 25 to 45 with Graves disease. The V gene is TRBV9, the J gene TRBJ1-3, with D perhaps TRBD1 (5 bases). In DNA form, the CDR3 reads TGTGCCAGCAGCGTAGAGTGGGGGACTGGAAACACCATATATTTT. It translates to CASSVEWGTGNTIYF.